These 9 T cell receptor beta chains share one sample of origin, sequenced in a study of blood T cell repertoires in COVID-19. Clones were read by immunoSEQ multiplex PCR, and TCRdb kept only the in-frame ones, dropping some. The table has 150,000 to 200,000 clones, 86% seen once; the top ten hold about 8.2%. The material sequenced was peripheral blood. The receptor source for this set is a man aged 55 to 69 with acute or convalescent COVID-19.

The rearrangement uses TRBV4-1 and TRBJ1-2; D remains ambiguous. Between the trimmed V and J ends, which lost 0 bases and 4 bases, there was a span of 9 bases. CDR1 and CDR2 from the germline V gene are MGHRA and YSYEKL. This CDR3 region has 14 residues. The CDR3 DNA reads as TGCGCCAGCAGCCAAGATGAGGATCCCTATGGCTACACCTTC. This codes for CASSQDEDPYGYTF.

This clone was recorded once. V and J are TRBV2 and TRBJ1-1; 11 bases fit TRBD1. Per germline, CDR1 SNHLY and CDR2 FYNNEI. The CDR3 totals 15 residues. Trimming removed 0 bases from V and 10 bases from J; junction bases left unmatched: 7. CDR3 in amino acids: CASSEARGQGAGAFF. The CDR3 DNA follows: TGTGCCAGCAGTGAAGCGCGCGGACAGGGGGCGGGAGCTTTCTTT. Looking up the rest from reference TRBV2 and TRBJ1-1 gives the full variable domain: EPEVTQTPSHQVTQMGQEVILRCVPISNHLYFYWYRQILGQKVEFLVSFYNNEISEKSEIFDDQFSVERPDGSNFTLKIRSTKLEDSAMYFCASSEARGQGAGAFFGQGTRLTVV.

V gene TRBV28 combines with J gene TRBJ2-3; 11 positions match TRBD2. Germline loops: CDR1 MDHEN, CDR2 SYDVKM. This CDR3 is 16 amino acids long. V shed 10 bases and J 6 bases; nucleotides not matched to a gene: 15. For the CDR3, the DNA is TGTGCCATCCAGAGCGAACATAGCGGGAGGGTCGATACGCAGTATTTT. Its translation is CAIQSEHSGRVDTQYF.

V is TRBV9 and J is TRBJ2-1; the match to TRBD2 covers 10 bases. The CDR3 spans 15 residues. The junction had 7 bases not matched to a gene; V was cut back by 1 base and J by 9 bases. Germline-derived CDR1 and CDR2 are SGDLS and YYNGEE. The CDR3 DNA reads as TGTGCCAGCAGCGTATCTAGCGGGAGTCCAGGTGAGCAGTTCTTC. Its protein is CASSVSSGSPGEQFF.

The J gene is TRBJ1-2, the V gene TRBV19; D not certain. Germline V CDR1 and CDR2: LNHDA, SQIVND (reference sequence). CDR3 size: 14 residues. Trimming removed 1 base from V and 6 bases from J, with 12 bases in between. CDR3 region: CASSIVSAGHGYTF. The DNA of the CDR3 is TGTGCCAGTAGTATAGTCTCGGCAGGCCATGGCTACACCTTC.

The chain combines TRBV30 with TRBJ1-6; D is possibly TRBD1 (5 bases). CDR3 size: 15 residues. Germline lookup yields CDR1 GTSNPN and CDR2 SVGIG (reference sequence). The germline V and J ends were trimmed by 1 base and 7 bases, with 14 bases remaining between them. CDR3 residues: CAWSAGTFLNSPLHF. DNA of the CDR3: TGTGCCTGGAGTGCCGGGACTTTCCTCAATTCACCCCTCCACTTT.

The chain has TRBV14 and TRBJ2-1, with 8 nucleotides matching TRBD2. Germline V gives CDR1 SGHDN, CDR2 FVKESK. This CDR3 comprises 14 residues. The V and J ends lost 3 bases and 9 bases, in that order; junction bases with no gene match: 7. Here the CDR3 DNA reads TGTGCCAGCAGCCATCGGGGGGGCATTTTTGAGCAGTTCTTC. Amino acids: CASSHRGGIFEQFF.

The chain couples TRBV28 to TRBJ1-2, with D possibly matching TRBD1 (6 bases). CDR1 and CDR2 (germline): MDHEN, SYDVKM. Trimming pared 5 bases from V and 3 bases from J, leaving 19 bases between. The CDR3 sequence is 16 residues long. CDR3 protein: CASSGGSVEGDYGYTF. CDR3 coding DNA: TGTGCCAGCAGTGGGGGCTCTGTTGAAGGAGACTATGGCTACACCTTC.

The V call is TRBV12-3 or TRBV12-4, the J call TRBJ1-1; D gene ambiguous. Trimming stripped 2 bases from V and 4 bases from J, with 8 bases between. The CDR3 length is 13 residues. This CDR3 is CASSLQEGTEAFF. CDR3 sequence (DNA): TGTGCCAGCAGTTTACAGGAAGGCACTGAAGCTTTCTTT.